This T cell receptor (beta chain) was sequenced in a study of blood T cell repertoires in COVID-19. Study at large: Specimens from acute and convalescent COVID-19 originated in the United States, Italy and Spain. Sources were T cells, B-cell-depleted T cells, or PBMCs; the material itself was cDNA or gDNA.

CDR1 and CDR2 (germline): SGHTA, FQGNSA. This CDR3 is 14 amino acids long. V lost 2 bases to trimming and J lost 6 bases, with 14 bases between them. Per the original methods: Amplification with reference gene primers provided the estimates of nucleated cell counts. This table comes from immunoSEQ multiplex PCR, and its TCRdb copy is limited to in-frame clones, with some not included. Clone size and V and J calls were adopted from that table, with D and trimming inferred from the DNA. The table has about 120,000 clones, about 85% seen once. The chain recombines TRBV7-2 with TRBJ2-7; TRBD2 is a possible D gene (5 bases). Sample: peripheral blood. This sequence was found in a man older than 75 with acute or convalescent COVID-19. CDR3 in DNA: TGTGCCAGCAGCTTACGTGACGGACTCTTCGAGCAGTACTTC. It is translated as CASSLRDGLFEQYF.